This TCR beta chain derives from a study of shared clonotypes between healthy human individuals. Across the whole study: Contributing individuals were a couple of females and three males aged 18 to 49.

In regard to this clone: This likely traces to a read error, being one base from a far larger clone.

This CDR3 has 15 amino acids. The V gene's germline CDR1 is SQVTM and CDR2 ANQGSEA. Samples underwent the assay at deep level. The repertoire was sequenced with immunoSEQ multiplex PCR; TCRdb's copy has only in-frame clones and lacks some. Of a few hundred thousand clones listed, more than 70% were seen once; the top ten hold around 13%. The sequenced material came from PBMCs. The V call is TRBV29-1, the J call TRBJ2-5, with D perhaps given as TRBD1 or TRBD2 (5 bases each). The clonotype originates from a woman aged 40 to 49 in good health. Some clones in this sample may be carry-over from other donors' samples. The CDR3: CGRLRKGTHQETQYF. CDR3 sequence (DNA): TGCGGCCGCCTCCGTAAGGGGACCCACCAAGAGACCCAGTACTTC.